This T cell receptor (beta chain) was retrieved from a study of PD-L1 blockade in urothelial cancer. Peripheral blood mononuclear cells were collected from every patient before and during treatment, yielding between 1 and 8 samples per patient. CDR1 LNHNV and CDR2 YYDKDF come from the germline V gene (reference sequence). V was pared by 5 bases and J by 7 bases, with 3 bases of the junction left unmatched. The CDR3 extends over 13 amino acids. TCRdb keeps only in-frame clones here, not all; method: immunoSEQ multiplex PCR. The repertoire holds tens of thousands of clones, with around 87% as singletons. The table lists this clone with a few counts.

The specimen was PBMCs, collected around atezolizumab (anti-PD-L1) treatment. The sequence was collected from a man aged 50 to 60 with urothelial cancer. The chain combines TRBV15 with TRBJ2-1; 9 bases agree with TRBD2. CDR3 coding DNA: TGTGCCACCAGCGGTGGACTAGCGAATGAGCAGTTCTTC. Amino acid sequence: CATSGGLANEQFF.